The sequence of this TCR beta chain was determined in a study of shared clonotypes between healthy human individuals. Study background: A couple of women and a few men aged 18 to 49 served as donors.

Germline loops: CDR1 SGHDT, CDR2 YYEEEE. With 1 base clipped from V and 9 bases from J, the junction kept 12 bases outside the gene matches. The CDR3 has 17 amino acids. The assay ran at deep level. Some clones are missing from TCRdb's copy, which holds only in-frame ones; the method was immunoSEQ multiplex PCR. The table lists about 1.5 million clones, about 96% of them singletons. This clonotype originated in a man aged 25-40 years in good health. Source material: naive CD4+ T cells sorted from blood. The subset denotes: CD45RA+ positively selected. The chain couples TRBV5-6 to TRBJ2-1, with TRBD2 identical over 11 bases. The CDR3 sequence: CASSLFSGRALVGEQFF. As DNA, the CDR3 is TGTGCCAGCAGCTTGTTTAGCGGGAGGGCCCTCGTTGGTGAGCAGTTCTTC.